The sequence of this T cell receptor (beta chain) was determined in a study of control samples from healthy donors and cancer patients. Generated by immunoSEQ multiplex PCR, the TCRdb table keeps only in-frame clones and is missing some. This table holds approximately 94,000 clones, around 84% found once. V was trimmed by 5 bases and J by 4 bases, leaving 16 bases between them. The germline CDR1 and CDR2 sequences are SGHDT and YYEEEE. The CDR3 totals 14 residues. The receptor comes from a man between 65 and 85 years old with lung cancer. The specimen was PBMCs. The V gene is TRBV5-6, the J gene TRBJ2-7, with a weak D call TRBD1 (6 bases). The DNA for the CDR3 is TGTGCCAGCAGGGGCCGGGCCCAGGGGTACGAGCAGTACTTC. Translating it yields CASRGRAQGYEQYF.